Following are 3 T cell receptor beta chains from one sample sequenced in a study of blood T cell repertoires in COVID-19 (dated by TCRdb to the early 2020s). The protocol used for the library was the immunoSEQ multiplex PCR assay. TCRdb took over this immuneACCESS table, retaining in-frame rearrangements with V and J assigned. Such tables are incomplete; in checked studies, under half of the missing clones stem from an unresolved V gene, and the remainder is unexplained. This sample comprises over 60,000 clones, roughly 81% of them detected only once. Of the sample, 9.2% is held by the ten largest clones. Sequencing was done on a sample of peripheral blood. The receptor source for this set is a human donor in a cohort sampled during active COVID-19.

The J gene is TRBJ2-1, the V gene TRBV28; a possible D gene is TRBD2 (5 bases). The CDR3 runs 11 residues. Trimming took off 3 bases at V and 9 bases at J, with 6 bases between the two ends. Germline CDR1 reads MDHEN; CDR2 reads SYDVKM. This CDR3 reads CASSFSGEQFF. In nucleotides, the CDR3 is TGTGCCAGCAGTTTCAGCGGTGAGCAGTTCTTC.

This clone was counted a few times. V and J are TRBV7-2 and TRBJ2-1; TRBD2 matches 11 bases. J gave up 5 bases and V 4 bases, and 1 base lay outside the gene matches. This CDR3 contains 14 residues. CDR1 is SGHTA, CDR2 FQGNSA, per germline. CDR3 DNA: TGTGCCAGCAGCTCACTAGCGGGAGACAATGAGCAGTTCTTC. Amino acid sequence: CASSSLAGDNEQFF.

V and J are TRBV28 and TRBJ1-1, with D possibly being TRBD1 (6 bases). The CDR3 totals 13 residues. CDR1 is MDHEN and CDR2 is SYDVKM in the germline V gene. Trimming stripped 9 bases from V and 6 bases from J, with 17 bases between. CDR3: CASLVAGESEAFF. The CDR3 nucleotides read TGTGCCAGTCTGGTGGCAGGGGAATCTGAAGCTTTCTTT.